The source of this T cell receptor (beta chain) is a study of T cell repertoires in cytomegalovirus infection. Study details: It can be stated that public TCR beta signatures indicated CMV infection as well as a matching HLA type. Study-wide results and caveats: Identification of carriers of CMV plus the relevant HLA was performed using cumulative public TCR beta family frequency. What dominated the ex vivo response were HLA-C-restricted CMV-specific TCR beta clonotypes.

TCRdb re-called the reads through MiXCR, storing one row per CDR3 protein. The sample comprises more than 140,000 distinct CDR3 sequences, about 6.5% of which are singletons, and more than 15% rests with the top ten. The CDR3 extends over 14 amino acids. V lost 7 bases, J lost 5 bases, and 17 bases lay in between. Per the germline V gene, CDR1 is SGHTA and CDR2 is FQGNSA. This clonotype was observed many times. What it binds is unknown. This receptor was taken from a human donor in good health (CMV status not recorded). Some clones in this sample may be carry-over from other donors' samples. The specimen was PBMCs. The rearrangement links TRBV7-2 to TRBJ2-5; possibly TRBD1 or TRBD2 for D (7 bases each). The CDR3 protein is CASTRAGGGETQYF. CDR3 bases: TGTGCCAGCACCCGAGCAGGGGGGGGTGAGACCCAGTACTTC.